This T cell receptor beta chain was documented in a study of blood T cell repertoires in COVID-19. Overall study: The United States, Italy and Spain provided the acute and convalescent COVID-19 samples. Nucleic acid was either cDNA or gDNA, and it came from T cells, B-cell-depleted T cells, or PBMCs.

Trimming removed 0 bases from V and 4 bases from J, with 15 bases in between. The CDR3 has 16 residues. Germline CDR1 KGHSH, CDR2 LQKENI. Source study methods: Estimated nucleated cell counts came from reference gene primer amplification. Assay: immunoSEQ multiplex PCR; the TCRdb copy retains only in-frame clones and omits some. Clonal size and the V and J genes are those of that table, whereas D and trimming came from the DNA. The sample holds over 95,000 clones, 70% to 90% seen once. The chain is built from TRBV18 and TRBJ1-2, with D perhaps TRBD1 (5 bases). The TCR sequence derives from a woman in her 70s who had recovered from COVID-19. The sample comprised peripheral blood. The CDR3 sequence: CASSPPVARQIYGYTF. In nucleotides, the CDR3 is TGTGCCAGCTCACCACCCGTCGCCCGACAGATCTATGGCTACACCTTC.